These 11 T cell receptor beta chains were all obtained from the same sample, sequenced in a study of PD-L1 blockade in urothelial cancer. Time point denoted: pretreatment peripheral blood. TCRdb's copy holds only in-frame clones and misses some; the assay was immunoSEQ multiplex PCR. The sample shows some 66,000 clones, approximately 86% of them seen only once. Sequencing was performed on PBMCs, taken around atezolizumab (anti-PD-L1) treatment. These receptors all stem from a man in his sixties with urothelial cancer.

The chain has TRBV30 and TRBJ1-1; possibly TRBD1 for D (6 bases). The CDR3 consists of 12 residues. Germline V gives CDR1 GTSNPN, CDR2 SVGIG (reference sequence). V was shortened by 4 bases and J by 6 bases, with 12 bases between the two germline ends. CDR3 nucleotides: TGTGCCTGGAACAGGGACTACCCTGAAGCTTTCTTT. It translates to CAWNRDYPEAFF.

The chain uses TRBV2 and TRBJ2-1, with a weak D call TRBD1 (6 bases). V gave up 5 bases and J gave up 9 bases, with 17 bases separating them. CDR1 is SNHLY and CDR2 is FYNNEI in the germline V gene. The CDR3 covers 14 residues. The DNA for the CDR3 is TGTGCCAGCAGTTCCACCGCGACAGGTTTTGAGCAGTTCTTC. It encodes CASSSTATGFEQFF.

This clone came up once. The chain carries TRBV28 and TRBJ1-2; tentative D call: TRBD1 (6 bases). CDR3 size: 17 residues. Germline V gene sequence: CDR1 MDHEN, CDR2 SYDVKM. V was clipped by 4 bases and J by 5 bases, with 23 bases between them. CDR3 protein: CASSSVKRGSRSYGYTF. The CDR3 region has the DNA TGTGCCAGCAGTTCTGTAAAGAGGGGGTCTCGATCGTATGGCTACACCTTC.

The rearrangement uses TRBV10-3 and TRBJ2-5, with 9 bases lining up with TRBD1. CDR1 is ENHRY, CDR2 SYGVKD, per germline. This CDR3 has 15 amino acids. After removal of 6 bases from V and 5 bases from J, the junction contained 10 bases not matched to a gene. This CDR3 reads CAIRGDRDRVETQYF. For the CDR3, the DNA is TGTGCCATCAGAGGGGACAGGGACCGAGTCGAGACCCAGTACTTC.

The gene calls are TRBV7-9 and TRBJ2-5, with D tentatively TRBD2 (7 bases). Trimming took 0 bases from V and 5 from J, leaving 10 bases between them. Germline V gives CDR1 SEHNR, CDR2 FQNEAQ (reference sequence). The CDR3 runs to 14 residues. In DNA form, the CDR3 reads TGTGCCAGCAGCTTAGCGGGGGGGGCGGAGACCCAGTACTTC. The encoded protein is CASSLAGGAETQYF.

The chain uses TRBV27 and TRBJ1-3; D ambiguous. The V gene lost 5 bases and the J gene lost 8 bases, with 22 bases spanning the gap. This CDR3 region has 16 residues. CDR1 is MNHEY, CDR2 SMNVEV, per germline (reference sequence). The CDR3 coding sequence is TGTGCCAGCAGTCCCGCGGGATCCCGCTCCGGGGACACCATATATTTT. Its protein product is CASSPAGSRSGDTIYF.

The chain carries TRBV5-1 and TRBJ1-1, with 7 bases aligning to TRBD1. This CDR3 has 15 amino acids. Per germline, CDR1 SGHRS and CDR2 YFSETQ. The V gene end was trimmed by 4 bases and the J gene end by 2 bases; junction bases not matched to a gene: 8. CDR3 protein: CASSGGDSHNTEAFF. The CDR3 nucleotides read TGCGCCAGCAGCGGTGGGGACAGTCATAACACTGAAGCTTTCTTT.

This chain links TRBV7-2 with TRBJ2-5, with D perhaps matching TRBD1 (5 bases). Germline-derived CDR1 and CDR2 are SGHTA and FQGNSA. Trimming removed 1 base from V and 5 bases from J, with 17 bases in between. This CDR3 is built from 16 residues. The DNA for the CDR3 is TGTGCCAGCAGCTTAGTGGCCAGGGTGGGTCGGGAGACCCAGTACTTC. It translates to CASSLVARVGRETQYF.

V and J are TRBV10-1 and TRBJ1-3; 7 bases map to TRBD1. The CDR3 totals 14 residues. V lost 2 bases and J lost 6; bases outside the gene matches: 4. The germline V gene encodes CDR1 WNHNN and CDR2 SYGVQD (reference sequence). The CDR3 DNA sequence: TGCGCCAGCAGTGAGGGACAGGAATTAAACACCATATATTTT. Translating it yields CASSEGQELNTIYF.

This chain links TRBV2 with TRBJ2-1; 9 nucleotides agree with TRBD2. Per germline, CDR1 SNHLY and CDR2 FYNNEI. V was pared by 7 bases and J by 7 bases, with 11 bases of the junction left unmatched. This CDR3 has 15 residues. Written as DNA, the CDR3 is TGTGCCAGCAATAATATAGCGGGGGCAGGGAATGAGCAGTTCTTC. Translation gives CASNNIAGAGNEQFF.

The rearrangement uses TRBV27 and TRBJ2-2; TRBD1 matches 12 bases. From germline, CDR1 is MNHEY and CDR2 SMNVEV (reference sequence). The CDR3 loop spans 18 amino acids. The V segment lost 2 bases and the J segment 2 bases; nucleotides outside the gene matches: 6. The CDR3 nucleotides read TGTGCCAGCAGTTTAACCGGGACAGGGGGCCCTAACACCGGGGAGCTGTTTTTT. It specifies CASSLTGTGGPNTGELFF.